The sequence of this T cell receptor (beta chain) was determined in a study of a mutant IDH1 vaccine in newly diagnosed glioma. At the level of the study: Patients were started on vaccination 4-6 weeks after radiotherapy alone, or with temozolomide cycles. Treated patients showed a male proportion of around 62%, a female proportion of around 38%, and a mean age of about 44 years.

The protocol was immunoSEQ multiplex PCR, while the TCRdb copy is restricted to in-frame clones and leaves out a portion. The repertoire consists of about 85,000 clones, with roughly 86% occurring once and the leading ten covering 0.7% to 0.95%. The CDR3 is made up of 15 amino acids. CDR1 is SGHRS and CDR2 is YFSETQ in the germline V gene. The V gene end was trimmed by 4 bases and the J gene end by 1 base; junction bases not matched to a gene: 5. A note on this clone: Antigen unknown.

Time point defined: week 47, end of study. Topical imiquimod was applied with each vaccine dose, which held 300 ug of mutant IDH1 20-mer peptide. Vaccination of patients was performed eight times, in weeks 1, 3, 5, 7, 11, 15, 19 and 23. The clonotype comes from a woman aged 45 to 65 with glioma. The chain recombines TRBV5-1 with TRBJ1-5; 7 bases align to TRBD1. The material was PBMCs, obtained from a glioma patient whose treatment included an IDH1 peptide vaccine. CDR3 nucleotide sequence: TGCGCCAGCAGCGTTACGACAGGGAGCAATCAGCCCCAGCATTTT. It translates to CASSVTTGSNQPQHF.